The T cell receptor (beta chain) under discussion was sequenced for a study of blood T cell repertoires in COVID-19. Study-level information: Acute and convalescent COVID-19 samples came from the United States, Italy and Spain. PBMCs, B-cell-depleted T cells, or T cells provided the cDNA or gDNA that made up the material.

Per the germline V gene, CDR1 is KGHDR and CDR2 is SFDVKD. The CDR3 extends over 14 amino acids. Trimming stripped 0 bases from V and 6 bases from J, with 10 bases between. In the source study's methods: Amplification from reference gene primers served as the basis for estimated nucleated cell counts. Clones were sequenced by immunoSEQ multiplex PCR, and TCRdb holds only the in-frame ones, with some missing. The D gene and trimming were derived from the DNA, and the V and J assignments and clone size from that table. The sample records roughly 230,000 clones, around 81% being singletons. The sample was peripheral blood. This chain joins TRBV24-1 and TRBJ1-2, with no clear D. This receptor was taken from a woman in her sixties or seventies with active or convalescent COVID-19. The CDR3 DNA reads as TGTGCCACCAGTGATTTGAGGCGGGGAGATGGCTACACCTTC. This sequence encodes CATSDLRRGDGYTF.